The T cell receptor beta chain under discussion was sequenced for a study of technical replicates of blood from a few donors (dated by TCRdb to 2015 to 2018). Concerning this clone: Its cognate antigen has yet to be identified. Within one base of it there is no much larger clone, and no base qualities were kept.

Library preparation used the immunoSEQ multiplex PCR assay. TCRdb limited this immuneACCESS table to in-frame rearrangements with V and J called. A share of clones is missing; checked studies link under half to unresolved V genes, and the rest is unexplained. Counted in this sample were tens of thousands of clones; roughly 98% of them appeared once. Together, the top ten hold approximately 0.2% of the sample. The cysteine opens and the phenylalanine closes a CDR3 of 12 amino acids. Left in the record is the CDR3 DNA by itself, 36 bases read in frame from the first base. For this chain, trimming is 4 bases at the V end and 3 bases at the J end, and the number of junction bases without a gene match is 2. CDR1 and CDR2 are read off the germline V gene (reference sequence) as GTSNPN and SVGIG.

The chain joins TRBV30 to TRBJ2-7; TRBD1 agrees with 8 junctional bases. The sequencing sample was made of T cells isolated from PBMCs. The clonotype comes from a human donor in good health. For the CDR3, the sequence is CAWTGGNYEQYF. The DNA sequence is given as TGTGCCTGGACAGGGGGCAACTACGAGCAGTACTTC.